These 25 T cell receptor beta chains originate from one sample sequenced in a study of blood T cell repertoires in COVID-19 (dated by TCRdb to the early 2020s). The library came from the immunoSEQ multiplex PCR assay. Not all clones reach the TCRdb copy of this immuneACCESS table, which keeps in-frame sequences only. Checked studies attribute under half of the gap to unresolved V genes and leave the rest unexplained. The sample contains around 23,000 clones, about nine tenths of them found a single time. Jointly, the top ten make up approximately 12% of the sample. The sequenced sample consisted of peripheral blood. The receptors shown here come from a woman of 80 years or more with active or convalescent COVID-19.

The rearrangement joins TRBV5-4 to TRBJ2-4; the D gene is possibly TRBD2 (7 bases). This CDR3 contains 14 residues. Trimming cost V 2 bases and J 7 bases, with 13 bases left between them. Germline V CDR1 and CDR2: SGHNT, YYREEE (reference sequence). The CDR3 sequence: CASSFEGGRNIQYF. The DNA for the CDR3 is TGTGCCAGCAGCTTTGAGGGGGGGCGGAACATTCAGTACTTC.

This clone has only one observation. The J gene is TRBJ1-2, the V gene TRBV7-2, with a tentative D call TRBD1 (6 bases). V was trimmed by 0 bases and J by 7 bases, leaving 9 bases between them. The CDR3 contains 13 residues. CDR1 is SGHTA, CDR2 FQGNSA, per germline. In DNA, the CDR3 is TGTGCCAGCAGCTTAGCCAGGGGATTTGGCTACACCTTC. As protein: CASSLARGFGYTF.

The chain recombines TRBV10-3 with TRBJ2-7; 10 bases are shared with TRBD2. Unmatched junction bases numbered 5, after V lost 0 bases and J lost 0 bases. Germline V gives CDR1 ENHRY, CDR2 SYGVKD. The CDR3 runs to 17 residues. The CDR3 reads CAISESLAGASSYEQYF. The CDR3 DNA reads as TGTGCCATCAGTGAGTCTCTAGCGGGGGCCAGCTCCTACGAGCAGTACTTC.

V is TRBV9 and J is TRBJ2-3; no reliable D call. V lost 3 bases, J lost 0 bases, and 8 bases lay in between. In germline, CDR1 is SGDLS, CDR2 YYNGEE. This CDR3 comprises 14 residues. The CDR3 coding sequence is TGTGCCAGCAGCGCATACGGGAGCACAGATACGCAGTATTTT. Translated, it gives CASSAYGSTDTQYF.

The chain has TRBV5-4 and TRBJ1-4, with D tentatively TRBD1 (5 bases). V was cut by 4 bases and J by 8 bases, with 18 bases left in between. The CDR3 runs 15 residues. Germline CDR1 and CDR2: SGHNT and YYREEE (reference sequence). DNA for the CDR3: TGTGCCAGCAGCCAGAGGCCGGGGGGTAACGAAAAACTGTTTTTT. Protein sequence: CASSQRPGGNEKLFF.

The chain couples TRBV5-1 to TRBJ2-7; 11 positions agree with TRBD2. The CDR3 is 17 amino acids. The V gene end was trimmed by 2 bases and the J gene end by 2 bases; junction bases not matched to a gene: 9. CDR1 and CDR2 (germline): SGHRS, YFSETQ. The CDR3: CASSFQITSGGTYEQYF. CDR3 in DNA: TGCGCCAGCAGCTTTCAAATTACTAGCGGGGGCACCTACGAGCAGTACTTC. Complete variable domain (other parts from reference TRBV5-1 and TRBJ2-7): KAGVTQTPRYLIKTRGQQVTLSCSPISGHRSVSWYQQTPGQGLQFLFEYFSETQRNKGNFPGRFSGRQFSNSRSEMNVSTLELGDSALYLCASSFQITSGGTYEQYFGPGTRLTVT.

V and J are TRBV2 and TRBJ2-2; 7 nucleotides line up with TRBD1. Germline assignment: CDR1 SNHLY and CDR2 FYNNEI. V lost 4 bases, J lost 7 bases, and 3 bases stayed unmatched. The CDR3 is 13 residues long. CDR3 nucleotide sequence: TGTGCCAGCAGTGTACAGGGGATCGGGGAGCTGTTTTTT. This translates into CASSVQGIGELFF.

The CDR3 protein is CASSQAGGGGYTF. The CDR3 DNA reads TGTGCCAGCAGCCAAGCAGGGGGTGGGGGCTACACCTTC. The rearrangement uses TRBV3-1 (or the pseudogene TRBV3-2) and TRBJ1-2, with 7 positions matching TRBD1. V shed 1 base and J 8 bases; nucleotides not matched to a gene: 4. The CDR3 sequence is 13 residues long. The germline V gene encodes CDR1 LGHDT and CDR2 YNNKEL (reference sequence).

The CDR3 nucleotides read TGTGCCAGCAGCCCTACCTACGAGCAGTACTTC. Protein sequence: CASSPTYEQYF. The J gene is TRBJ2-7, the V gene TRBV5-8; D uncertain. Germline CDR1 SGHTS, CDR2 YDEGEE. The CDR3 sequence is 11 residues long. V lost 4 bases to trimming and J lost 2 bases, with 4 bases between them.

The chain's CDR3 is CASSQDRVRSEAFF. The CDR3 nucleotides are TGTGCCAGCAGCCAAGACAGGGTAAGATCTGAAGCTTTCTTT. The J gene is TRBJ1-1, the V gene TRBV3-1 (or the pseudogene TRBV3-2); TRBD1 is a possible D gene (5 bases). Trimming shortened V by 0 bases and J by 6 bases, and 11 bases separated the two germline ends. Germline V gene lookup returns CDR1 LGHDT and CDR2 YNNKEL (reference sequence). CDR3 length: 14 amino acids.

V is TRBV30 and J is TRBJ2-7; 9 bases fit TRBD1. The CDR3 spans 15 residues. Germline CDR1 and CDR2: GTSNPN and SVGIG (reference sequence). V was clipped by 3 bases and J by 1 base; unmatched bases: 7. CDR3 amino acids: CAWSARTGVSYEQYF. DNA of the CDR3: TGTGCCTGGAGCGCTCGGACAGGGGTATCCTACGAGCAGTACTTC.

The chain employs TRBV4-2 and TRBJ2-7; D may be TRBD2 (6 bases). The CDR3 spans 19 residues. Trimming left V 1 base short and J 0 bases short, with 22 bases between. CDR1 and CDR2 (germline): LGHNA, YNFKEQ. The CDR3 DNA follows: TGTGCCAGCAGCCAAGCTGGGAGGAGCTCGCGGCTCAGCTCCTACGAGCAGTACTTC. Translating it yields CASSQAGRSSRLSSYEQYF.

The J gene is TRBJ2-2, the V gene TRBV10-1, with D tentatively TRBD1 (5 bases). Germline CDR1 WNHNN, CDR2 SYGVQD (reference sequence). Trimming took 11 bases from V and 0 from J, leaving 10 bases between them. CDR3 size: 13 residues. The CDR3 protein is CAVTDSNTGELFF. CDR3 sequence (DNA): TGCGCCGTGACAGATTCGAACACCGGGGAGCTGTTTTTT.

The rearrangement links TRBV6-6 to TRBJ2-2; D is perhaps TRBD2 (5 bases). The germline V gene has CDR1 MNHNY and CDR2 SVGAGI (reference sequence). CDR3 length: 15 amino acids. V was trimmed by 2 bases and J by 5 bases, leaving 12 bases between them. CDR3: CASSYRGGRTGELFF. CDR3 bases: TGTGCCAGCAGTTACCGGGGTGGGAGAACCGGGGAGCTGTTTTTT.

The CDR3 DNA follows: TGCGCCAGCAGTGAGTCGGGCCAGGGAAAAGCTTTCTTT. Its protein is CASSESGQGKAFF. The V gene is TRBV10-2, the J gene TRBJ1-1, with D possibly matching TRBD1 (5 bases). CDR1 and CDR2 from the germline V gene are WSHSY and SAAADI. With 0 bases removed from V and 9 bases from J, the gap between germline ends came to 11 bases. CDR3 length: 13 residues.

J is TRBJ1-5 and V is TRBV18, with D possibly matching TRBD1 (6 bases). Trimming stripped 4 bases from V and 4 bases from J, with 8 bases between. The CDR3 loop spans 13 amino acids. The germline gives CDR1 KGHSH, CDR2 LQKENI. Here the CDR3 reads CASSLRGNQPQHF. The DNA for the CDR3 is TGTGCCAGCTCACTCAGGGGTAATCAGCCCCAGCATTTT. The complete variable domain, with remaining parts taken from reference TRBV18 and TRBJ1-5, reads NAGVMQNPRHLVRRRGQEARLRCSPMKGHSHVYWYRQLPEEGLKFMVYLQKENIIDESGMPKERFSAEFPKEGPSILRIQQVVRGDSAAYFCASSLRGNQPQHFGDGTRLSIL.

The chain is built from TRBV9 and TRBJ1-4, with 8 bases aligning to TRBD1. The CDR3 consists of 15 residues. The V segment lost 3 bases and the J segment 6 bases; nucleotides outside the gene matches: 7. The V gene's germline CDR1 is SGDLS and CDR2 YYNGEE. The CDR3 DNA sequence: TGTGCCAGCAGCGCGAATCAGGGGGCGGATGAAAAACTGTTTTTT. It is translated as CASSANQGADEKLFF.

The J gene is TRBJ1-3, the V gene TRBV11-2; a weak D match, TRBD1 (5 bases). The V gene's germline CDR1 is SGHAT and CDR2 FQNNGV. This CDR3 is built from 17 residues. Trimming removed 3 bases at V and 0 bases at J, with 15 bases between. CDR3 sequence reads: CASSFGSGRSSGNTIYF. CDR3 nucleotides: TGTGCCAGCAGCTTTGGTTCAGGGCGAAGCTCTGGAAACACCATATATTTT. Full variable domain (remainder filled in from reference TRBV11-2 and TRBJ1-3): EAGVAQSPRYKIIEKRQSVAFWCNPISGHATLYWYQQILGQGPKLLIQFQNNGVVDDSQLPKDRFSAERLKGVDSTLKIQPAKLEDSAVYLCASSFGSGRSSGNTIYFGEGSWLTVV.

The rearrangement uses TRBV5-1 and TRBJ1-2; D gene uncertain. Trimming took 4 bases from V and 5 from J, leaving 15 bases between them. The CDR3 runs 14 residues. The germline V gene has CDR1 SGHRS and CDR2 YFSETQ. This chain's CDR3 is CASSRSRDAYGYTF. DNA for the CDR3: TGCGCCAGCAGCCGATCCCGGGATGCTTATGGCTACACCTTC.

The chain is built from TRBV5-4 and TRBJ1-6; D is ambiguous. V was cut by 0 bases and J by 3 bases, with 7 bases left in between. The germline V gene encodes CDR1 SGHNT and CDR2 YYREEE (reference sequence). The CDR3 is 15 amino acids. This CDR3 is CASSLGGLYNSPLHF. For the CDR3, the DNA is TGTGCCAGCAGCTTGGGCGGTCTCTATAATTCACCCCTCCACTTT.

The V gene is TRBV29-1, the J gene TRBJ2-7, with unresolved D. Germline V gives CDR1 SQVTM, CDR2 ANQGSEA. The CDR3 extends over 14 amino acids. V lost 7 bases, J lost 3 bases, and 19 bases lay in between. The CDR3, as DNA: TGCAGCGCTGCCCTTGCGGAAGAGTACTACGAGCAGTACTTC. This gives the protein CSAALAEEYYEQYF.

The genes are TRBV18 and TRBJ1-1; possible D gene TRBD1, 5 bases. CDR1 KGHSH and CDR2 LQKENI come from the germline V gene. The V and J ends lost 0 bases and 4 bases respectively, with 15 bases between them. The CDR3 has 16 amino acids. DNA of the CDR3: TGTGCCAGCTCACCACCCACCGCCAGGGCACGCACTGAAGCTTTCTTT. This encodes CASSPPTARARTEAFF.

In its sample, this clone was seen once. The chain carries TRBV4-3 and TRBJ1-2, with TRBD1 matching 7 bases. The CDR3 is 15 amino acids. J lost 1 base, V lost 1 base, and 3 bases had no gene match. The germline CDR1 and CDR2 sequences are LGHNA and YSLEER. The CDR3 nucleotides are TGCGCCAGCAGCCAAGGACAGGGATTTAACTATGGCTACACCTTC. Translation gives CASSQGQGFNYGYTF.

The rearrangement links TRBV27 to TRBJ1-3; no firm D call. The CDR3 covers 17 residues. In germline, CDR1 is MNHEY, CDR2 SMNVEV (reference sequence). V shed 3 bases and J shed 0 bases, with 15 bases lying between them. The DNA of the CDR3 is TGTGCCAGCAGTTTTAGTGGAGCTACGAGCTCTGGAAACACCATATATTTT. It yields the protein CASSFSGATSSGNTIYF.

The chain joins TRBV7-9 to TRBJ2-1; 9 nucleotides match TRBD2. V shed 5 bases and J 4 bases; nucleotides not matched to a gene: 6. Germline V CDR1 and CDR2: SEHNR, FQNEAQ (reference sequence). This CDR3 has 15 amino acids. In nucleotides, the CDR3 is TGTGCCAGCAGCCACGGGCGGGGGGGTTACAATGAGCAGTTCTTC. Amino acid sequence: CASSHGRGGYNEQFF.